The 2 T cell receptor beta chains presented below share a single source sample, sequenced in a study of radiotherapy plus CTLA-4 blockade in lung cancer. This table comes from immunoSEQ multiplex PCR, and its TCRdb copy is limited to in-frame clones, with some not included. Here the sample spans about 68,000 clones, roughly 85% being singletons. The material sequenced was peripheral blood, taken from a patient treated with radiotherapy plus ipilimumab. These receptors originate from a human donor with non-small cell lung cancer who had a complete response to radiotherapy plus ipilimumab.

This rearrangement joins TRBV19 to TRBJ2-7; D is undetermined. This CDR3 has 14 amino acids. Trimming removed 4 bases at V and 0 bases at J, with 10 bases between. Germline V lookup: CDR1 LNHDA, CDR2 SQIVND (reference sequence). CDR3 bases: TGTGCCAGTAGTAACACCCCGGCCTCCTACGAGCAGTACTTC. Its protein is CASSNTPASYEQYF.

V and J are TRBV19 and TRBJ1-1; the match to TRBD1 covers 10 bases. Unmatched junction bases numbered 12, after V lost 5 bases and J lost 6 bases. The CDR3 spans 16 residues. The germline V gene has CDR1 LNHDA and CDR2 SQIVND (reference sequence). CDR3 residues: CASSVVPGTGVPEAFF. CDR3 nucleotide sequence: TGTGCCAGTAGTGTCGTTCCCGGGACAGGGGTACCTGAAGCTTTCTTT.